This TCR beta chain was sequenced for a study of blood T cells in healthy people across ages. With 6 bases removed from V and 7 bases from J, the gap between germline ends came to 12 bases. This CDR3 is 13 amino acids long. Germline assignment: CDR1 KGHDR and CDR2 SFDVKD. A second PCR, run for about 6 to 12 cycles, used a sample-barcoded 5' primer plus a J-beta primer mix. TCRdb passed the 5' RACE reads through MiXCR, listing each CDR3 protein once. The sample comprises about a million distinct CDR3 sequences, around two fifths of which are singletons, and around 14% rests with the top ten. This clonotype has just a few counts. Researchers collected approximately 9.5 milliliters of peripheral blood from every single donor.

The chain employs TRBV24-1 and TRBJ1-5, with no clear D. This clonotype was obtained from a man aged 18-30 years in good health. Material for sequencing was blood. In DNA form, the CDR3 reads TGTGCCACCAGTCGGGCCGTGGGCCAGCCCCAGCATTTT. It encodes CATSRAVGQPQHF.